These 24 T cell receptor beta chains were all obtained from the same sample, sequenced in a study of beta chain features in type 1 diabetes. Whole-study results and caveats: In every one of the four CD4+ subsets, TCRB CDR3s were moderately but significantly shorter in Type 1 diabetes patients.

These receptors' targets are unknown. The sequenced template was cDNA made from the entire isolated RNA. Measured with immunoSEQ multiplex PCR; TCRdb has only the in-frame clones, and not every one. The sample contains around 600,000 clones, around 11% of which appear only once. The sample was naive CD4+ T cells from blood. The origin of the receptors is a man younger than 40 with type 1 diabetes.

This clone has just a few counts. V gene TRBV9 combines with J gene TRBJ2-5, with unresolved D. The CDR3 length is 12 residues. Trimming cost V 3 bases and J 5 bases, with 8 bases left between them. CDR1 SGDLS and CDR2 YYNGEE come from the germline V gene. The CDR3 spells CASSATHETQYF. The CDR3 DNA sequence: TGTGCCAGCAGCGCCACCCACGAGACCCAGTACTTC.

Only a few counts were recorded for this clone. The V and J genes are TRBV6-1 and TRBJ2-2; maybe TRBD2 (6 bases). From germline, CDR1 is MNHNS and CDR2 SASEGT. The V gene lost 6 bases and the J gene lost 2 bases, with 13 bases spanning the gap. This CDR3 region has 15 residues. CDR3 sequence reads: CASRALALNTGELFF. For the CDR3, the DNA is TGTGCCAGCAGAGCTCTAGCGTTAAACACCGGGGAGCTGTTTTTT.

This clone was picked up a small number of times. V is TRBV29-1 and J is TRBJ2-5, with 8 positions matching TRBD2. Germline values: CDR1 SQVTM, CDR2 ANQGSEA. This CDR3 comprises 12 residues. The trim removed 8 bases at V and 5 bases at J, leaving 7 bases unmatched. The CDR3 spells CSSIAGMETQYF. In DNA, the CDR3 is TGCAGCAGCATAGCGGGGATGGAGACCCAGTACTTC.

This clone showed up just a few times. The rearrangement links TRBV29-1 to TRBJ2-7, with 7 bases identical to TRBD1. Germline assignment: CDR1 SQVTM and CDR2 ANQGSEA. CDR3 length equals 11 residues. The V gene end was trimmed by 7 bases and the J gene end by 4 bases; junction bases not matched to a gene: 4. CDR3: CSGGQQYEQYF. The CDR3 region has the DNA TGCAGCGGGGGACAGCAGTACGAGCAGTACTTC.

CDR3 coding DNA: TGTGCCACCAGCTCCCGACCGTCCGAGGCTTTCTTT. Protein product: CATSSRPSEAFF. The chain employs TRBV15 and TRBJ1-1; D gene ambiguous. Germline V CDR1 and CDR2: LNHNV, YYDKDF (reference sequence). The CDR3 is 12 residues long. Deletions cut 5 bases from V and 11 bases from J, with 15 bases between.

The table lists this clone with a few counts. Other DNA sequences of this sample code for an identical CDR3. J is TRBJ2-5 and V is TRBV7-3; D gene ambiguous. Germline assignment: CDR1 SGHTA and CDR2 FQGTGA. This CDR3 has 13 amino acids. Deletions cut 2 bases from V and 1 base from J, with 5 bases between. CDR3 DNA sequence: TGTGCCAGCAGCTTAGCGCGCCAAGAGACCCAGTACTTC. The encoded protein is CASSLARQETQYF.

The chain carries TRBV19 and TRBJ2-1; perhaps D is TRBD1 or TRBD2 (7 bases each). The V end lost 5 bases, the J end lost 4 bases, and 15 bases lay between the germline ends. The germline V gene encodes CDR1 LNHDA and CDR2 SQIVND (reference sequence). The CDR3 runs to 15 residues. The CDR3 reads CASSSQGGSYNEQFF. DNA for the CDR3: TGTGCCAGTAGTTCCCAGGGGGGGTCGTACAATGAGCAGTTCTTC. Full variable domain (rest looked up from reference TRBV19 and TRBJ2-1): DGGITQSPKYLFRKEGQNVTLSCEQNLNHDAMYWYRQDPGQGLRLIYYSQIVNDFQKGDIAEGYSVSREKKESFPLTVTSAQKNPTAFYLCASSSQGGSYNEQFFGPGTRLTVL.

In its sample, this clone was seen a few times. The chain has TRBV7-2 and TRBJ2-3, with D possibly TRBD1 on 5 matching bases. This CDR3 has 16 amino acids. The germline CDR1 and CDR2 sequences are SGHTA and FQGNSA. V was clipped by 2 bases and J by 2 bases, with 14 bases between them. CDR3 nucleotide sequence: TGTGCCAGCAGCTTATCTTCCAGGGCTGACACAGATACGCAGTATTTT. It is translated as CASSLSSRADTDTQYF.

For this clone: Other DNA sequences in the same sample also yield this CDR3. The chain carries TRBV9 and TRBJ1-6; D gene unclear. V was shortened by 0 bases and J by 10 bases, with 5 bases between the two germline ends. The germline CDR1 and CDR2 sequences are SGDLS and YYNGEE. The CDR3 is made up of 12 amino acids. The CDR3 reads CASSVEGSPLHF. The CDR3 DNA sequence: TGTGCCAGCAGCGTAGAAGGGTCACCCCTCCACTTT. Supplemented by reference TRBV9 and TRBJ1-6, the full variable domain reads DSGVTQTPKHLITATGQRVTLRCSPRSGDLSVYWYQQSLDQGLQFLIQYYNGEERAKGNILERFSAQQFPDLHSELNLSSLELGDSALYFCASSVEGSPLHFGNGTRLTVT.

This sequence joins TRBV6-5 and TRBJ2-1; 7 bases are shared with TRBD1. CDR1 is MNHEY and CDR2 is SVGAGI in the germline V gene. The CDR3 sequence is 13 residues long. V was clipped by 5 bases and J by 8 bases; unmatched bases: 6. The CDR3 here is CASSPRQGHEQFF. CDR3 coding DNA: TGTGCCAGCAGTCCCCGACAGGGCCATGAGCAGTTCTTC.

The V and J genes are TRBV30 and TRBJ2-3; D is undetermined. The CDR3 has 13 amino acids. CDR1 is GTSNPN and CDR2 is SVGIG in the germline V gene (reference sequence). V gave up 2 bases and J gave up 2 bases, with 8 bases separating them. In DNA form, the CDR3 reads TGTGCCTGGAGTATAAACCCCACAGATACGCAGTATTTT. Translating it yields CAWSINPTDTQYF.

The sample holds a few counts of this clone. V is TRBV13 and J is TRBJ2-7, with 7 bases that match TRBD2. V trimming: 2 bases; J trimming: 2 bases; junction bases outside the gene matches: 3. This CDR3 is 14 amino acids long. Germline values: CDR1 PRHDT, CDR2 FYEKMQ (reference sequence). The CDR3 loop is CASSLSGEAYEQYF. DNA for the CDR3: TGTGCCAGCAGCTTAAGCGGGGAAGCCTACGAGCAGTACTTC.

This clone was seen more than once but under ten times. The chain employs TRBV5-1 and TRBJ2-1; 9 bases align to TRBD2. Per the germline V gene, CDR1 is SGHRS and CDR2 is YFSETQ. CDR3 length equals 15 residues. J gave up 3 bases and V 0 bases, and 1 base lay outside the gene matches. CDR3 sequence (DNA): TGCGCCAGCAGCTTGGTGCGGGGGGGCTACAATGAGCAGTTCTTC. Translated, it gives CASSLVRGGYNEQFF.

This chain connects TRBV19 to TRBJ1-1; 7 nucleotides align to TRBD1. The V segment lost 5 bases and the J segment 1 base; nucleotides outside the gene matches: 10. The germline CDR1 and CDR2 sequences are LNHDA and SQIVND (reference sequence). The CDR3 is 16 amino acids. The CDR3 coding sequence is TGTGCCAGTAGTCCTAGACAGGGAGTTTGGAACACTGAAGCTTTCTTT. Translating it yields CASSPRQGVWNTEAFF.

There are a few counts of this clone. The chain recombines TRBV5-1 with TRBJ2-1; 9 positions match TRBD2. This CDR3 has 15 amino acids. CDR1 is SGHRS, CDR2 YFSETQ, per germline. Trimming took 4 bases from V and 6 from J; bases not matched to a gene: 8. CDR3 in amino acids: CASSPVQAGGNEQFF. The CDR3 DNA sequence: TGCGCCAGCAGCCCAGTTCAAGCGGGGGGCAATGAGCAGTTCTTC. Looking up the rest from reference TRBV5-1 and TRBJ2-1 gives the full variable domain: KAGVTQTPRYLIKTRGQQVTLSCSPISGHRSVSWYQQTPGQGLQFLFEYFSETQRNKGNFPGRFSGRQFSNSRSEMNVSTLELGDSALYLCASSPVQAGGNEQFFGPGTRLTVL.

This clone was observed a handful of times. Its ends do not fully match the called genes, so a read error is possible. The gene calls are TRBV7-2 and TRBJ1-6, with D uncertain. The germline CDR1 and CDR2 sequences are SGHTA and FQGNSA. The CDR3 covers 14 residues. In DNA form, the CDR3 reads TGCGCCAGCAGCCAAGTCCGGGCGGATTCACCCCTCCACTTT. Protein product: CASSQVRADSPLHF.

This clone was recorded a few times. The rearrangement links TRBV9 to TRBJ2-3, with D possibly being TRBD2 (5 bases). From germline, CDR1 is SGDLS and CDR2 YYNGEE. CDR3 length equals 13 residues. V was pared by 3 bases and J by 9 bases, with 14 bases between. CDR3 in amino acids: CASSAPSGITQYF. The CDR3 coding sequence is TGTGCCAGCAGCGCCCCAAGCGGTATCACGCAGTATTTT.

The V and J genes are TRBV7-2 and TRBJ2-1; D call uncertain. Looked up from germline, CDR1 is SGHTA and CDR2 is FQGNSA. CDR3 length: 11 amino acids. Trimming cost V 8 bases and J 4 bases, with 6 bases left between them. The CDR3: CASAQYNEQFF. The DNA for the CDR3 is TGTGCCAGCGCTCAGTACAATGAGCAGTTCTTC.

The CDR3 here is CASKGEGFTEAFF. CDR3 nucleotide sequence: TGTGCCAGCAAAGGGGAGGGGTTCACTGAAGCTTTCTTT. The chain carries TRBV2 and TRBJ1-1; weak D call: TRBD1 (5 bases). This CDR3 is 13 amino acids long. From germline, CDR1 is SNHLY and CDR2 FYNNEI. Trimming stripped 7 bases from V and 4 bases from J, with 13 bases between.

CDR3 sequence: CASSVEGLGSSEQYF. The DNA for the CDR3 is TGTGCCAGCAGCGTAGAGGGACTCGGGTCATCCGAGCAGTACTTC. The chain uses TRBV9 and TRBJ2-7; D is perhaps TRBD2 (6 bases). V lost 0 bases to trimming and J lost 6 bases, with 16 bases between them. The CDR3 runs to 15 residues. Germline V gene lookup returns CDR1 SGDLS and CDR2 YYNGEE.

This clone has just a few counts. The J gene is TRBJ2-5, the V gene TRBV5-4; the D is unclear. CDR3 length: 14 amino acids. Germline V gene sequence: CDR1 SGHNT, CDR2 YYREEE (reference sequence). V lost 1 base and J lost 0, with 7 bases in between. The chain's CDR3 is CASSLYGDQETQYF. The CDR3 coding sequence is TGTGCCAGCAGCTTGTATGGGGACCAAGAGACCCAGTACTTC.

In this sample, this clone turned up a few times. This chain uses TRBV6-1 with TRBJ1-6; TRBD1 matches 8 bases. Trimming took 7 bases from V and 8 from J; bases not matched to a gene: 4. The CDR3 runs 13 residues. Germline CDR1 MNHNS, CDR2 SASEGT. The CDR3 loop is CASTLDRDSPLHF. The CDR3 DNA reads as TGTGCCAGCACCCTGGACAGGGATTCACCCCTCCACTTT.

The chain recombines TRBV28 with TRBJ1-6; 10 bases are shared with TRBD1. CDR1 is MDHEN and CDR2 is SYDVKM in the germline V gene. V shed 6 bases, J shed 10 bases, and the junction held 3 bases outside the gene matches. This CDR3 has 13 amino acids. The CDR3 protein is CASRGQGWSPLHF. In nucleotides, the CDR3 is TGTGCCAGCAGGGGACAGGGGTGGTCACCCCTCCACTTT. Full variable domain (missing parts from reference TRBV28 and TRBJ1-6): DVKVTQSSRYLVKRTGEKVFLECVQDMDHENMFWYRQDPGLGLRLIYFSYDVKMKEKGDIPEGYSVSREKKERFSLILESASTNQTSMYLCASRGQGWSPLHFGNGTRLTVT.

The chain is built from TRBV4-3 and TRBJ2-1; TRBD2 aligns across 10 bases. This CDR3 spans 17 amino acids. The V gene's germline CDR1 is LGHNA and CDR2 YSLEER. Trimming took 4 bases from V and 9 from J; bases not matched to a gene: 15. The CDR3 loop reads CASSLSWASGGSSEQFF. The CDR3 DNA follows: TGCGCCAGCAGCCTCTCCTGGGCTAGCGGGGGTTCGAGTGAGCAGTTCTTC.